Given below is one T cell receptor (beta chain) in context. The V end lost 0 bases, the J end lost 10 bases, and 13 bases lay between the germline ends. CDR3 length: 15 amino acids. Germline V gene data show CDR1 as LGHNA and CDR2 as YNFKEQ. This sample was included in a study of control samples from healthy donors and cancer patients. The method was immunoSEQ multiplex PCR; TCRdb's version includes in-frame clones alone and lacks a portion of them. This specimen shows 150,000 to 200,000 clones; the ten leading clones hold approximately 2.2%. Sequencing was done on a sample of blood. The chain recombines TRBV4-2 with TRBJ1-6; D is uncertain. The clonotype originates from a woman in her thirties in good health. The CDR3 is CASSQDLGNRSPLHF. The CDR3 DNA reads TGTGCCAGCAGCCAAGACCTGGGCAATAGATCACCCCTCCACTTT.